This T cell receptor beta chain came from a study of blood T cell repertoires in COVID-19. Study context: T cells, B-cell-depleted T cells, or PBMCs supplied cDNA or gDNA.

Germline assignment: CDR1 KGHSH and CDR2 LQKENI. This CDR3 is 13 amino acids long. V was shortened by 7 bases and J by 2 bases, with 11 bases between the two germline ends. How the authors handled the data: How many nucleated cells were present was estimated from reference gene primer amplification. The assay was immunoSEQ multiplex PCR, and TCRdb's table has in-frame clones only and misses some. Clone size and the V and J calls come from that table; the DNA yielded D and trimming. The sample has around 16,000 clones, roughly 80% seen once; the top ten hold approximately 20%. Source material: peripheral blood. The chain combines TRBV18 with TRBJ2-5; D gene unclear. The sequence derives from a man older than 75 with active COVID-19. This CDR3 reads CASFISRQETQYF. The CDR3 DNA follows: TGTGCCAGCTTCATATCTAGGCAAGAGACCCAGTACTTC. Supplemented by reference TRBV18 and TRBJ2-5, the full variable domain reads NAGVMQNPRHLVRRRGQEARLRCSPMKGHSHVYWYRQLPEEGLKFMVYLQKENIIDESGMPKERFSAEFPKEGPSILRIQQVVRGDSAAYFCASFISRQETQYFGPGTRLLVL.